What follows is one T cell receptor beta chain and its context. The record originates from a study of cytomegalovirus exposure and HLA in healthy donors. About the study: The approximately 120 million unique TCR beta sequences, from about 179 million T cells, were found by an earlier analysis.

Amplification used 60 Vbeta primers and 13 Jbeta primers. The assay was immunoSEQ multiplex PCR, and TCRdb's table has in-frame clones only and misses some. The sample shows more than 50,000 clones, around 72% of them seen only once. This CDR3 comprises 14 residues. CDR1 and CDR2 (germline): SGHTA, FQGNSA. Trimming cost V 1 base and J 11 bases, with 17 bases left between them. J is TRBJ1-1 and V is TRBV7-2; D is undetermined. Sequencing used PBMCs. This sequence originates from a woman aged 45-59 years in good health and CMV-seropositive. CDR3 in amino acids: CASSLGAQDAGAFF. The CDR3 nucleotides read TGTGCCAGCAGCTTAGGAGCTCAGGACGCGGGGGCTTTCTTT.